This paragraph reports one TCR beta chain. The antigen is not known. This sample was taken from a study of T cell responses to AZD1222 COVID-19 vaccine. Points from the study as a whole: Spike-specific TCRs gained breadth and depth after people received two AZD1222 doses. Recipients of AZD1222 seropositive at baseline numbered only 6 or 7. Spike-wide coverage was observed for vaccine-associated CD4 TCRs, with dominant responses at 160-218 and 743-854.

Using immunoSEQ multiplex PCR, the repertoire was profiled, and TCRdb retains in-frame clones only, with some absent. The data contain 150,000 to 200,000 clones, 93% of them singletons. CDR1 and CDR2 from the germline V gene are GTSNPN and SVGIG (reference sequence). V was shortened by 4 bases and J by 7 bases, with 19 bases between the two germline ends. CDR3 length equals 14 residues. This specimen consisted of peripheral blood, obtained on day 0 of AZD1222 vaccination. This chain uses TRBV30 with TRBJ1-2, with D possibly matching TRBD1 (5 bases). This TCR came from an adult in good health. The CDR3 sequence is CAWTWVGDSGGYTF. Written as DNA, the CDR3 is TGTGCCTGGACCTGGGTGGGGGATTCGGGTGGCTACACCTTC.